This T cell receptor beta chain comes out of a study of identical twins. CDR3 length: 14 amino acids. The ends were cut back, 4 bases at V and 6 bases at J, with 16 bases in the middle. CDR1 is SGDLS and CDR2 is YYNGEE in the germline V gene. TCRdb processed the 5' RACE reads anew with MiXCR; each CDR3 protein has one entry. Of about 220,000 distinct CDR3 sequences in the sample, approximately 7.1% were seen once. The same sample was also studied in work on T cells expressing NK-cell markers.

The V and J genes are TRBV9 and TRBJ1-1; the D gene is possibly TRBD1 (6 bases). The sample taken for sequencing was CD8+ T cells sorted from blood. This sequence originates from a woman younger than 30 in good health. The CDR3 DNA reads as TGTGCCAGCAGCAAGACAGGCAAGCCCCCTGAAGCTTTCTTT. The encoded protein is CASSKTGKPPEAFF.